This TCR beta chain was observed in a study of blood T cell repertoires in COVID-19. Study at large: Sources were T cells, B-cell-depleted T cells, or PBMCs; the material itself was cDNA or gDNA.

This clone has at least ten counts. Those enrolled in Seattle joined during active infection and were followed longitudinally afterward. Germline V lookup: CDR1 LGHDT, CDR2 YNNKEL (reference sequence). The CDR3 totals 12 residues. The ends were cut back, 1 base at V and 4 bases at J, with 4 bases in the middle. The data were produced by immunoSEQ multiplex PCR, yet TCRdb's version contains in-frame clones alone and is incomplete. The table has around 200,000 clones, roughly 88% seen once. This sequence was found in a middle-aged woman with COVID-19, enrolled during active disease. The chain couples TRBV3-1 (or the pseudogene TRBV3-2) to TRBJ2-5; D gene ambiguous. The specimen was peripheral blood. CDR3 DNA: TGTGCCAGCAGCCAAGTCGTAGAGACCCAGTACTTC. Protein product: CASSQVVETQYF.